This T cell receptor beta chain emerged from a study of cytomegalovirus exposure and HLA in healthy donors. This clone was observed a handful of times. The antigen is not known. This PCR relied on a set of 60 Vbeta primers and 13 Jbeta primers. TCRdb's table, derived via immunoSEQ multiplex PCR, lists solely in-frame clones and lacks some. In the table there are 95,000 to 150,000 clones, 66% of which are singletons. Germline CDR1 and CDR2: SEHNR and FQNEAQ (reference sequence). The V and J ends lost 5 bases and 8 bases respectively, with 18 bases between them. This CDR3 comprises 15 residues. General study results and limits: A link between a missense DCLRE1C variant and TCR beta V- and J-gene trimming emerged from a later analysis. A reported reduction in N-insertions relative to the approximately 690-donor mean was seen in an Asian-associated ancestry cluster in a later analysis.

This receptor was identified in a man aged 18 to 29 in good health and CMV-seronegative. Sequencing was performed on PBMCs. V is TRBV7-9 and J is TRBJ1-4, with TRBD1 as a possible D gene (6 bases). The CDR3 spells CASSPVTGGPEKLFF. The CDR3 DNA is TGTGCCAGCAGCCCAGTTACTGGGGGCCCCGAAAAACTGTTTTTT.